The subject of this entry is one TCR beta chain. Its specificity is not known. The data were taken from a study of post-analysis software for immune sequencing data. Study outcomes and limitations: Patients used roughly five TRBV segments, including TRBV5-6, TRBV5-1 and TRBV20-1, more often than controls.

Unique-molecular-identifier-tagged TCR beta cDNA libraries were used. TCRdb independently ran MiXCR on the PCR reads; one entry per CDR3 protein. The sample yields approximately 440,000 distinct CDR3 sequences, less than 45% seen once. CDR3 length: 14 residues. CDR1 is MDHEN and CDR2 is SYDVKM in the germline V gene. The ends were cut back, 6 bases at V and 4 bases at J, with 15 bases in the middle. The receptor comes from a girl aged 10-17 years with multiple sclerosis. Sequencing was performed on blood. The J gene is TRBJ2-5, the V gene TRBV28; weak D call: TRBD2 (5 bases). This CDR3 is CASSLIPRVETQYF. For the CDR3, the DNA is TGTGCCAGCAGCCTTATCCCGAGGGTAGAGACCCAGTACTTC.